The 15 T cell receptor beta chains in this list originate from one sample, sequenced in a study of T cells in Graves' hyperthyroidism and ophthalmopathy. Amplification targeted TCR beta CDR3 regions from RNA transcripts. The HTBI primer set served for first-round RT-PCR of the TCR CDR3. Each CDR3 protein is one row after TCRdb ran MiXCR on the multiplex PCR reads. The sample records around 190,000 distinct CDR3 sequences, about 15% being singletons. The specimen was blood. The receptors stem from a woman aged 45 to 65 with Graves' hyperthyroidism.

CDR3 sequence (DNA): TGTGCCAGCAGTTTTAGGGAAGGTGGTGGCTACACCTTC. Translated: CASSFREGGGYTF. V gene TRBV27 combines with J gene TRBJ1-2; no definite D call. CDR3 length: 13 residues. The V and J ends lost 3 bases and 7 bases respectively, with 12 bases between them. Germline lookup yields CDR1 MNHEY and CDR2 SMNVEV (reference sequence).

This clonotype was detected a few times. V and J are TRBV9 and TRBJ2-6; tentatively, D is TRBD2 (6 bases). The CDR3 sequence is 17 residues long. V was cut by 0 bases and J by 2 bases, with 12 bases left in between. The germline CDR1 and CDR2 sequences are SGDLS and YYNGEE. DNA for the CDR3: TGTGCCAGCAGCGTAGGGGGGGTAGGAGCTGGGGCCAACGTCCTGACTTTC. The encoded protein is CASSVGGVGAGANVLTF.

This clonotype has only a few counts. Given a much more abundant clone one base away, this may be a read error. The chain combines TRBV2 with TRBJ1-2; 7 bases fit TRBD1. CDR3 length equals 14 residues. V lost 8 bases and J lost 2; bases outside the gene matches: 8. Per germline, CDR1 SNHLY and CDR2 FYNNEI. The CDR3 DNA sequence: TGTGCCAGCGGCAGGGGGGCCATAAACTATGGCTACACCTTC. This gives the protein CASGRGAINYGYTF.

This clonotype was found many times. The chain joins TRBV12-3 or TRBV12-4 to TRBJ2-7; TRBD1 might be the D (6 bases). The V and J ends lost 1 base and 6 bases respectively, with 10 bases between them. The CDR3 consists of 13 residues. Written as DNA, the CDR3 is TGTGCCAGCAGTTTAGGGACAGCGACCGAGCAGTACTTC. This codes for CASSLGTATEQYF.

CDR3 amino acids: CASSLDRVGNTIYF. The CDR3 DNA reads TGCGCCAGCAGCCTGGACAGGGTTGGAAACACCATATATTTT. The chain carries TRBV5-1 and TRBJ1-3, with 8 bases fitting TRBD1. The CDR3 is made up of 14 amino acids. V trimming: 4 bases; J trimming: 3 bases; junction bases outside the gene matches: 3. Germline values: CDR1 SGHRS, CDR2 YFSETQ.

The rearrangement links TRBV20-1 to TRBJ2-2, with 7 nucleotides matching TRBD1. V shed 5 bases, J shed 3 bases, and the junction held 6 bases outside the gene matches. Germline loops: CDR1 DFQATT, CDR2 SNEGSKA (reference sequence). This CDR3 has 14 amino acids. The CDR3 nucleotides are TGCAGTGCTTCCGACAGGGCAGACACCGGGGAGCTGTTTTTT. Protein product: CSASDRADTGELFF.

In this sample, this clonotype turned up a few times. V gene TRBV5-1 combines with J gene TRBJ1-5; D is undetermined. The V and J ends lost 2 bases and 4 bases respectively, with 7 bases between them. Germline lookup yields CDR1 SGHRS and CDR2 YFSETQ. CDR3 length: 13 amino acids. The CDR3 loop reads CASSLGPNQPQHF. The CDR3 nucleotides read TGCGCCAGCAGCTTAGGACCAAATCAGCCCCAGCATTTT.

This clonotype was observed a few times. Here the CDR3 DNA reads TGTGCCAGCAGTGAGGGACTAGCGGGGAATACGCAGTATTTT. Residues: CASSEGLAGNTQYF. The chain employs TRBV6-4 and TRBJ2-3, with 13 bases lining up with TRBD2. Germline CDR1 reads MRHNA; CDR2 reads SNTAGT. Trimming at V came to 3 bases and at J to 7 bases, leaving 1 base not matched to a gene. CDR3 length equals 14 residues.

This clonotype showed up many times. In DNA form, the CDR3 reads TGTGCCAGCAGACCTCCCGGGACTAGCGGGAACTACGAGCAGTACTTC. It translates to CASRPPGTSGNYEQYF. V and J are TRBV6-2 or TRBV6-3 and TRBJ2-7, with 13 bases aligning to TRBD2. This CDR3 spans 16 amino acids. V lost 6 bases to trimming and J lost 3 bases; unmatched junction nucleotides: 8. The germline gives CDR1 MNHEY, CDR2 SVGEGT.

This clonotype was seen ten or more times. The J gene is TRBJ1-6, the V gene TRBV18; D gene uncertain. Germline CDR1 reads KGHSH; CDR2 reads LQKENI. The V and J ends lost 4 bases and 2 bases respectively, with 6 bases between them. There are 14 residues in the CDR3. Here the CDR3 DNA reads TGTGCCAGCTCACAGCAGGCCTATAATTCACCCCTCCACTTT. Protein: CASSQQAYNSPLHF.

About this clonotype: Germline is not matched at one junction end, which may reflect a read error. The J gene is TRBJ2-1, the V gene TRBV7-9; the D gene is possibly TRBD1 (6 bases). Germline loops: CDR1 SEHNR, CDR2 FQNEAQ (reference sequence). The CDR3 contains 15 residues. The DNA for the CDR3 is TGCGCCAGCAAGCACCGGGACACCGATTACAATGAGCAGTTCTTC. Translation gives CASKHRDTDYNEQFF.

As concerns this clonotype: A much larger clone differs by one base, so this may be a read error. This chain links TRBV6-1 with TRBJ2-2; D uncertain. The germline V gene has CDR1 MNHNS and CDR2 SASEGT. The CDR3 is made up of 12 amino acids. Trimming took off 8 bases at V and 6 bases at J, with 10 bases between the two ends. The CDR3 loop reads CASGCGAGELFF. The CDR3 DNA sequence: TGTGCCAGCGGCTGTGGGGCCGGGGAGCTGTTTTTT.

This clonotype was picked up one time. The chain's CDR3 is CASSPQATNEKLFF. The CDR3 DNA reads TGTGCCAGCTCACCCCAAGCAACTAATGAAAAACTGTTTTTT. The V and J genes are TRBV18 and TRBJ1-4; D call uncertain. This CDR3 has 14 residues. CDR1 KGHSH and CDR2 LQKENI come from the germline V gene. Trimming stripped 3 bases from V and 0 bases from J, with 5 bases between.

V and J are TRBV29-1 and TRBJ2-1; 7 bases map to TRBD2. The CDR3 sequence is 16 residues long. With 6 bases clipped from V and 2 bases from J, the junction kept 13 bases outside the gene matches. Germline CDR1 reads SQVTM; CDR2 reads ANQGSEA. CDR3 DNA: TGCAGCGTAACCATTGGGGATAGCGGGCCCTACAATGAGCAGTTCTTC. It codes for CSVTIGDSGPYNEQFF.

In this sample, this clonotype turned up a few times. The chain is built from TRBV29-1 and TRBJ2-7; 8 bases agree with TRBD1. From germline, CDR1 is SQVTM and CDR2 ANQGSEA. This CDR3 comprises 15 residues. V lost 6 bases, J lost 5 bases, and 15 bases stayed unmatched. CDR3 nucleotides: TGCAGCGTCCACGACCCCAGGGGGCGGACCGACGAGCAGTACTTC. Translating it yields CSVHDPRGRTDEQYF.